The clone carrying this T cell receptor beta chain was found once. A read error is possible here, since a much larger clone lies one base away. This sample was included in a study of T cells in Graves' hyperthyroidism and ophthalmopathy. Germline assignment: CDR1 MDHEN and CDR2 SYDVKM. The CDR3 is 16 residues long. The V gene end was trimmed by 6 bases and the J gene end by 6 bases; junction bases not matched to a gene: 15. Amplified regions were TCR beta CDR3 sequences from RNA transcripts. The HTBI primer set was used in a first-round RT-PCR of the TCR CDR3. TCRdb reprocessed the multiplex PCR reads via MiXCR and lists one record per CDR3 protein. This table has over 250,000 distinct CDR3 sequences, about 13% appearing once.

The chain has TRBV28 and TRBJ1-1, with 8 bases matching TRBD1. The TCR was taken from a woman between 40 and 55 years old with Graves' ophthalmopathy. Material: blood. CDR3 loop: CASRQTGVYGGAEAFF. In nucleotides, the CDR3 is TGTGCCAGCAGACAGACAGGGGTTTACGGTGGGGCTGAAGCTTTCTTT.